This TCR beta chain emerged from a study of T cell responses to AZD1222 COVID-19 vaccine. The table came from immunoSEQ multiplex PCR; TCRdb's copy has only in-frame clones and leaves some out. The sample lists fewer than 200,000 clones, around 93% occurring once. Study-level results: All repertoire sampling was performed exclusively after the peak T cell response.

V lost 5 bases to trimming and J lost 5 bases, with 11 bases between them. The CDR3 has 13 residues. CDR1 and CDR2 (germline): MNHNY, SVGAGI (reference sequence). Of note for this clone: Its specificity is unknown.

The chain links TRBV6-6 to TRBJ2-3; unclear D gene. The specimen comprised peripheral blood, sampled on day 0 of AZD1222 vaccination. The receptor comes from an adult in good health. CDR3 nucleotide sequence: TGTGCCAGCAGTAGTGATCATCGAGATACGCAGTATTTT. Translated, it gives CASSSDHRDTQYF.